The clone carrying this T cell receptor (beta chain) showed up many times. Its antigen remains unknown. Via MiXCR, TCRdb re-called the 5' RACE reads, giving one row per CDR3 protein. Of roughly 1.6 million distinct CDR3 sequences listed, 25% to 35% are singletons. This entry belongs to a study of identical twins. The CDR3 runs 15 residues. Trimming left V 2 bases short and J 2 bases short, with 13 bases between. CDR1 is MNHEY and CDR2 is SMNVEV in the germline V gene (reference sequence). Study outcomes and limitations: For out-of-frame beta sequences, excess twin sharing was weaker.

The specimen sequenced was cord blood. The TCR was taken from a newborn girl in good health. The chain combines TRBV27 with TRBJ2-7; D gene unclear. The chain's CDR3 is CASSLGWGSTYEQYF. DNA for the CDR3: TGTGCCAGCAGTTTAGGGTGGGGATCAACCTACGAGCAGTACTTC.